This T cell receptor beta chain comes out of a study of blood T cell repertoires in COVID-19. At the level of the study: Material from acute and convalescent COVID-19 was sourced from the United States, Italy and Spain. From T cells, B-cell-depleted T cells, or PBMCs came the material, which was cDNA or gDNA.

The CDR3 contains 13 residues. Germline CDR1 and CDR2: PRHDT and FYEKMQ (reference sequence). Deletions cut 5 bases from V and 4 bases from J, with 9 bases between. In the authors' workflow: Estimated nucleated cell counts came from reference gene primer amplification. Assay used: immunoSEQ multiplex PCR; TCRdb lists only in-frame clones, some missing. The V and J calls and clone size were taken over from that table, and D and trimming were inferred from the DNA. In the table there are around 190,000 clones, about 88% of which are singletons. The chain carries TRBV13 and TRBJ1-5; a possible D gene is TRBD1 (6 bases). The sample was peripheral blood. This sequence originates from a human donor in a cohort sampled during active COVID-19. CDR3 nucleotides: TGTGCCAGCAGCAAGAGGGGGAATCAGCCCCAGCATTTT. Translated: CASSKRGNQPQHF.